Detailed here is one TCR beta chain. Its antigen is not yet known. No much larger clone is present one base from it, and per-base qualities are unavailable. This sample is drawn from a study of T cell responses to AZD1222 COVID-19 vaccine (dated by TCRdb to the early 2020s). For the wider study: TCR sequencing covered more than 230 trial participants: 200 to 210 given two doses of AZD1222 and around 25 given two doses of MenACWY control vaccine. Trial participants were enrolled by age into 18-55, 56-69 and 70-plus year subgroups, with approximately 160, 26 and 62 TCR-sequenced participants respectively. What the work shows at the level of the full study, not this receptor alone: Epitopes outside the regions mutated in the B.1.351 and B.1.1.7 variants were reportedly recognized by nearly half of the unique spike-specific TCRs. In the small 56-69-year group, the increase in depth fell short of significance, most likely because of low power. The whole spike protein was spanned by vaccine-associated CD4 TCRs, and dominant responses were seen in regions 160-218 and 743-854. Conclusions about previously exposed vaccinees were limited because only a handful of AZD1222 recipients were SARS-CoV-2 seropositive at baseline. Because no day 14 peak-response samples were available, repertoires were characterized only after the peak T cell response. Most participants were white British and females outnumbered males, and the authors suggested that clonal diversity may have been underestimated. After two AZD1222 doses, spike-specific TCR breadth and depth were significantly higher than at day 0 and than in MenACWY recipients.

The CDR3 regions of human TCRbeta chains were subjected to immunosequencing. As for the authors' bioinformatics: Repertoire TCRs were checked for matches against a reference library of SARS-CoV-2-specific TCRs that had been generated using the MIRA antigen-specificity platform. Breadth meant the fraction of unique TCRs that were SARS-CoV-2-associated, whereas depth meant the fraction of total T cells that were SARS-CoV-2-associated. Each spike-specific TCR was assigned to its reactive spike region and to a CD4 or CD8 class using the MIRA data. Log10-transformed breadth and depth values were compared by one-way ANOVA with Sidak's multiple comparisons tests. TCRdb limited this immuneACCESS table to in-frame rearrangements with V and J called. A share of clones is missing; checked studies link under half to unresolved V genes, and the rest is unexplained. V and J calls and clone size are those listed in that table; D and trimming were worked out from the DNA. Across this sample there are some 31,000 clones, with roughly 88% seen only once. 14% of the sample rests with the top ten.

Taken with the paper, the label for time point translates to: about 28 days (+/-7) after the second vaccine dose. AZD1222 recipients with second doses at about 4 weeks or about 12 weeks were pooled, because spike-specific TCR depth and breadth did not differ between schedules. Vaccinee samples came from UK trials COV001 and COV002, including a single-blind randomized controlled phase 2/3 trial of AZD1222 (ChAdOx1 nCoV-19) in healthy adults. For TCRbeta chain sequencing, PBMC samples were collected from trial participants at day 0 and at day 28 after the second dose. The germline V gene supplies CDR1 SGHVS and CDR2 FQNEAQ. Between the V and J ends, shortened by 1 base and 0 bases respectively, the junction contains 10 bases. The CDR3 holds 17 amino acids from the cysteine to the phenylalanine. Of all the DNA, just the CDR3 is kept, 51 bases in frame from base 1.

This receptor was taken from an adult who received the AZD1222 COVID-19 vaccine. The sequence is built from TRBV7-8 and TRBJ1-6, with the D gene not confidently named. Sequencing was performed on peripheral blood, taken 28 days after the second AZD1222 dose. The bases are TGTGCCAGCAGCTTAGTTGCCAGTAGCTCCTATAATTCACCCCTCCACTTT. This codes for CASSLVASSSYNSPLHF.